This entry concerns a single T cell receptor (beta chain). Its antigen is unknown. With a J-beta primer mix and a sample-barcoded 5' primer, a second PCR ran roughly 6 to 12 cycles. TCRdb analysed the 5' RACE reads with MiXCR anew, one entry per CDR3 protein. This table has approximately 810,000 distinct CDR3 sequences, around 30% appearing once. Germline V lookup: CDR1 SGHRS, CDR2 YFSETQ. V was shortened by 3 bases and J by 10 bases, with 14 bases between the two germline ends. This CDR3 contains 13 residues. This record belongs to a study of blood T cells in healthy people across ages. Each individual donor underwent a draw of ten milliliters of peripheral blood. Extraction yielded at least 6 micrograms of total RNA per sample. Findings and limits, study-wide: The lack of PBMC sorting stopped any conclusive naive versus antigen-experienced comparison. When one million T cells were used, diversity estimates were thought to be underestimates.

The sequence was obtained from a woman aged 80 or over in good health. This rearrangement joins TRBV5-1 to TRBJ2-1; a weak D match, TRBD1 (6 bases). Material: blood. The CDR3 bases are TGCGCCAGCAGCTCCCTATCCGGGACAGAGCAGTTCTTC. Residues: CASSSLSGTEQFF. The full variable domain, with the rest looked up from reference TRBV5-1 and TRBJ2-1, is KAGVTQTPRYLIKTRGQQVTLSCSPISGHRSVSWYQQTPGQGLQFLFEYFSETQRNKGNFPGRFSGRQFSNSRSEMNVSTLELGDSALYLCASSSLSGTEQFFGPGTRLTVL.